The T cell receptor (beta chain) under discussion was sequenced for a study of response to subunit inactivated influenza vaccine. The study, taken as a whole, reports: After each seasonal influenza vaccination, few new T cells are recruited, the authors suggested.

MiXCR, run by TCRdb on the RT-PCR reads, gives a single entry per CDR3 protein. The sample shows roughly 550,000 distinct CDR3 sequences, roughly 25% of them seen only once. Germline lookup yields CDR1 SGHTA and CDR2 FQGNSA. CDR3 length: 15 amino acids. The ends were cut back, 2 bases at V and 6 bases at J, with 11 bases in the middle. Of note for this clonotype: The antigen is undetermined.

The data also belong to a second study, concerning T cells expressing NK-cell markers. This second report adds: Beta-chain TCR cDNA was generated via 5'RACE template switching with UMIs. Whether the expanded NKG2C+ T cell clones recognized HCMV remained unclear.

The gene calls are TRBV7-2 and TRBJ1-6, with D perhaps TRBD1 (5 bases). The sequence was collected from a man in his forties or fifties who received an inactivated influenza vaccine. The specimen was CD4+ T cells sorted from PBMCs, collected roughly 12 days after vaccination. CDR3 amino acids: CASSLSGALNSPLHF. CDR3 nucleotides: TGTGCCAGCAGCTTATCCGGGGCCCTTAATTCACCCCTCCACTTT.